Below, 7 T cell receptor beta chains from the same sample are listed, as sequenced in a study of shared clonotypes between healthy human individuals. Clones were sequenced by immunoSEQ multiplex PCR, and TCRdb holds only the in-frame ones, with some missing. The repertoire includes a few million clones, approximately 96% of them detected once, and over 0.1% sits in the top ten. The sequenced sample was naive CD4+ T cells sorted from blood. Noted subset: CD45RA+ positively selected. These TCRs come from a young man in good health.

This clone was detected only once. The rearrangement links TRBV7-9 to TRBJ1-4, with 9 bases identical to TRBD1. Trimming removed 5 bases from V and 8 bases from J; junction bases left unmatched: 12. In germline, CDR1 is SEHNR, CDR2 FQNEAQ (reference sequence). The CDR3 totals 16 residues. CDR3 DNA: TGTGCCAGCAGCCGGGACAGGGTAAAGGGTAGAGAAAAACTGTTTTTT. Translated: CASSRDRVKGREKLFF.

This chain uses TRBV5-1 with TRBJ1-6; no definite D call. This CDR3 spans 17 amino acids. Germline V CDR1 and CDR2: SGHRS, YFSETQ. Trimming pared 4 bases from V and 3 bases from J, leaving 17 bases between. This chain's CDR3 is CASSPSTSGFYNSPLHF. CDR3 nucleotides: TGCGCCAGCAGCCCAAGTACCTCCGGATTCTATAATTCACCCCTCCACTTT. The whole variable domain, filled in from reference TRBV5-1 and TRBJ1-6, reads KAGVTQTPRYLIKTRGQQVTLSCSPISGHRSVSWYQQTPGQGLQFLFEYFSETQRNKGNFPGRFSGRQFSNSRSEMNVSTLELGDSALYLCASSPSTSGFYNSPLHFGNGTRLTVT.

CDR3 amino acids: CASGLVLPGILISSYNEQFF. CDR3 coding DNA: TGTGCTAGTGGTTTGGTACTGCCAGGGATACTAATCAGCTCCTACAATGAGCAGTTCTTC. This chain joins TRBV12-5 and TRBJ2-1; weak D call: TRBD1 (5 bases). The germline gives CDR1 LGHNT, CDR2 FRNRAP. V lost 0 bases to trimming and J lost 0 bases, with 21 bases between them. There are 20 residues in the CDR3.

Worth noting for this clone: This likely comes from a read error, as the CDR3 has no conserved phenylalanine or tryptophan at its end. The limits of the CDR3 on the DNA are not certain, so only TCRdb's listed CDR3 is given. The rearrangement links TRBV6-1 to TRBJ1-3; whether TRBD1, the table's D call, matches the DNA was not checked. CDR1 MNHNS and CDR2 SASEGT come from the germline V gene. The CDR3 comprises 11 residues, both ends counted. CDR3 amino acids: CASSEASGQGP.

The chain has TRBV4-3 and TRBJ2-7; D may be TRBD1 (6 bases). This CDR3 is 15 amino acids long. The germline CDR1 and CDR2 sequences are LGHNA and YSLEER. V shed 1 base and J shed 2 bases, with 12 bases lying between them. This CDR3 reads CASSQGWAGAYEQYF. In nucleotides, the CDR3 is TGCGCCAGCAGCCAAGGATGGGCAGGGGCCTACGAGCAGTACTTC.

Note on this clone: Distinct nucleotide sequences in the sample also encode this CDR3. The DNA of the CDR3 is TGCAGCGTTGAGGGAAACACTGAAGCTTTCTTT. It yields the protein CSVEGNTEAFF. The V and J genes are TRBV29-1 and TRBJ1-1; D is undetermined. Trimming pared 3 bases from V and 2 bases from J, leaving 4 bases between. Germline V gives CDR1 SQVTM, CDR2 ANQGSEA. The CDR3 is made up of 11 amino acids.

V gene TRBV6-5 combines with J gene TRBJ2-3; D is possibly TRBD1 or TRBD2 (5 bases each). CDR3 length equals 15 residues. In germline, CDR1 is MNHEY, CDR2 SVGAGI. The ends were cut back, 2 bases at V and 3 bases at J, with 12 bases in the middle. CDR3 in DNA: TGTGCCAGCAGTTACGGGGGAGTGAAAACAGATACGCAGTATTTT. It is translated as CASSYGGVKTDTQYF.